The present T cell receptor (beta chain) was sequenced within a study of control samples from healthy donors and cancer patients. V lost 0 bases to trimming and J lost 4 bases, with 17 bases between them. Germline V CDR1 and CDR2: SGHNT, YYREEE (reference sequence). This CDR3 comprises 16 residues. TCRdb's copy holds only in-frame clones and misses some; the assay was immunoSEQ multiplex PCR. Here the sample spans under 85,000 clones, around 83% being singletons. J is TRBJ2-7 and V is TRBV5-4; TRBD1 might be the D (6 bases). Specimen: PBMCs. The receptor's source is a man aged 55 to 69 with head and neck cancer. The CDR3 coding sequence is TGTGCCAGCAGCTTGGGTCTTCAGGGGCGTGGATACGAGCAGTACTTC. Its protein product is CASSLGLQGRGYEQYF.